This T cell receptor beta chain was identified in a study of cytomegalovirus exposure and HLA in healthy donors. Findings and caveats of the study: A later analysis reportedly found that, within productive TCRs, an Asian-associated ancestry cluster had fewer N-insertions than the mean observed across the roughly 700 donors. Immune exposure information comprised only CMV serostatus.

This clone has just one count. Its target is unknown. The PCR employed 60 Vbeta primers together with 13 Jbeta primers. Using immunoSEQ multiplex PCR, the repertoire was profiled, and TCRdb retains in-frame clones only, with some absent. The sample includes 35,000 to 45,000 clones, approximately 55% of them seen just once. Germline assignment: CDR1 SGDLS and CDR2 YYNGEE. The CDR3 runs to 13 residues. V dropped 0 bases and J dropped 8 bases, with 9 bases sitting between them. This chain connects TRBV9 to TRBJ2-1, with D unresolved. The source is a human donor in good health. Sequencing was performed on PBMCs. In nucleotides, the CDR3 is TGTGCCAGCAGCGTAGCTCGCAGCGATGAGCAGTTCTTC. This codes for CASSVARSDEQFF.